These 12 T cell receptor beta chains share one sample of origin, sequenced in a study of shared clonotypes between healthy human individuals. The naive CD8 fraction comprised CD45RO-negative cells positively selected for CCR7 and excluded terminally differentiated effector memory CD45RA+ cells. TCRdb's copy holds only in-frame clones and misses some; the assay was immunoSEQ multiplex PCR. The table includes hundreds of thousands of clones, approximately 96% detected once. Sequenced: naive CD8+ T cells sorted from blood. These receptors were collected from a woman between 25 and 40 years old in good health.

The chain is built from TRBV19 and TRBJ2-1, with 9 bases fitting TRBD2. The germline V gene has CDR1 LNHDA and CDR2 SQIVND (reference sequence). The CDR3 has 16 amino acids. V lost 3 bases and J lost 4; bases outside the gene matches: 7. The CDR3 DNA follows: TGTGCCAGTAGTATCGCTAGCGGGGAGGCTTACAATGAGCAGTTCTTC. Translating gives CASSIASGEAYNEQFF.

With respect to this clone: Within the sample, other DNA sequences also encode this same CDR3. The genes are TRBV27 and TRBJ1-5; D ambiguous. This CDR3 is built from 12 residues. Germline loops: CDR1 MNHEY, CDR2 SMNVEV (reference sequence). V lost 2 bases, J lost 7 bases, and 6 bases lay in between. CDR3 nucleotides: TGTGCCAGCAGTTTACCCGGACAGCCCCAGCATTTT. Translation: CASSLPGQPQHF.

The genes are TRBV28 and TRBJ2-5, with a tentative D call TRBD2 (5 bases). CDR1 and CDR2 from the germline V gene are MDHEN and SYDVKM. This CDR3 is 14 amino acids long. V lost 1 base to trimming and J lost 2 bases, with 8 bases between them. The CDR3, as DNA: TGTGCCAGCAGTTTATACGGAGGACAAGAGACCCAGTACTTC. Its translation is CASSLYGGQETQYF.

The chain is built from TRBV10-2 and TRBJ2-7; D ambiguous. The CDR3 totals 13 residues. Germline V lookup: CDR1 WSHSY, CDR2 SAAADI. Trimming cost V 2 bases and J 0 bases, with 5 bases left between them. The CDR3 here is CASSENLSYEQYF. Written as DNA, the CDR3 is TGCGCCAGCAGTGAGAATCTCTCCTACGAGCAGTACTTC.

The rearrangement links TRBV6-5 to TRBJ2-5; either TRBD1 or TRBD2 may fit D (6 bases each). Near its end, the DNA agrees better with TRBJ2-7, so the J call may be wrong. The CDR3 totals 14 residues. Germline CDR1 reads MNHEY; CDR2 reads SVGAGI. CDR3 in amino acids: CASSWGANSYEQYF. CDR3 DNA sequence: TGTGCCAGCAGCTGGGGGGCTAATTCCTACGAGCAGTACTTC.

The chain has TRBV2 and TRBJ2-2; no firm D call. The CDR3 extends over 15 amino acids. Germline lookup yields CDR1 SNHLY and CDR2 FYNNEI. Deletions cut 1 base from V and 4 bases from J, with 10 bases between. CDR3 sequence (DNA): TGTGCCAGCAGTGAAGGAGGCACTATCACCGGGGAGCTGTTTTTT. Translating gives CASSEGGTITGELFF.

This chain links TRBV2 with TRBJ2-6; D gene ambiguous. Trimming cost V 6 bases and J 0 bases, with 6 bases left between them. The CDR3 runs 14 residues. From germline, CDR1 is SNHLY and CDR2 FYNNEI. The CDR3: CASSVLSGANVLTF. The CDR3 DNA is TGTGCCAGCAGCGTTCTCTCTGGGGCCAACGTCCTGACTTTC. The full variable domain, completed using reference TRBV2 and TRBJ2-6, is EPEVTQTPSHQVTQMGQEVILRCVPISNHLYFYWYRQILGQKVEFLVSFYNNEISEKSEIFDDQFSVERPDGSNFTLKIRSTKLEDSAMYFCASSVLSGANVLTFGAGSRLTVL.

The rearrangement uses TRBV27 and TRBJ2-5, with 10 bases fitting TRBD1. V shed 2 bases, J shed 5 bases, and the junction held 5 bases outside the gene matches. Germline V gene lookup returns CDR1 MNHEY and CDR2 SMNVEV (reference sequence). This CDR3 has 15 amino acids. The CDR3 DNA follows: TGTGCCAGCAGTTTACGACAGGGGGCGATGGAGACCCAGTACTTC. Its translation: CASSLRQGAMETQYF.

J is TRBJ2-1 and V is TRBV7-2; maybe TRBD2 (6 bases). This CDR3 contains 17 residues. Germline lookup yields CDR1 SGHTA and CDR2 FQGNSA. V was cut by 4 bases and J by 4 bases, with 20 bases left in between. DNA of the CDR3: TGTGCCAGCAGCTCAGGGTTAGCGGCCGTATTTTACAATGAGCAGTTCTTC. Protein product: CASSSGLAAVFYNEQFF.

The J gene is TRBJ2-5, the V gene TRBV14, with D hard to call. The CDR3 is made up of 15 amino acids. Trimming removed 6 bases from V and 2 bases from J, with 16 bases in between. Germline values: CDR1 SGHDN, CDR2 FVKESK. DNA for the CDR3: TGTGCCAGCAGATCCGGTTCGGCCAGTCAAGAGACCCAGTACTTC. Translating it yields CASRSGSASQETQYF.

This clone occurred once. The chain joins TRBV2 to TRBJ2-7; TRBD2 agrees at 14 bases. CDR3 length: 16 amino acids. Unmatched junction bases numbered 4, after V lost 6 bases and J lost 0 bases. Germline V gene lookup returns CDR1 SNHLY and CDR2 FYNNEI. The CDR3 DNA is TGTGCCAGCAGAGGGACTAGCGGGAGTCCCTCCTACGAGCAGTACTTC. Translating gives CASRGTSGSPSYEQYF.

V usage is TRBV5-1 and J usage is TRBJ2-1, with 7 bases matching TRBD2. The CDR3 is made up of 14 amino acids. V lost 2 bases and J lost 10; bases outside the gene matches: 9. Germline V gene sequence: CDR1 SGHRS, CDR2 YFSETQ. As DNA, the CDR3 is TGCGCCAGCAGCTTAGATAGCGGGCTTGGGGAGCAGTTCTTC. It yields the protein CASSLDSGLGEQFF.